The clone carrying this TCR beta chain was found a few times. No antigen is known for it. V lost 4 bases, J lost 5 bases, and 7 bases stayed unmatched. The length of the CDR3 is 14 residues. Germline V gene data show CDR1 as ENHRY and CDR2 as SYGVKD. Reverse transcription of all isolated RNA meant that expressed TCRB transcripts were sequenced. Deep immunoSEQ sequencing covered naive, central memory and regulatory T cell samples. Method: immunoSEQ multiplex PCR; TCRdb's copy keeps in-frame clones and lacks some. The sample carries hundreds of thousands of clones, about 14% recorded once. This sample stems from a study of beta chain features in type 1 diabetes. Study context: Age, gender and cell yields were similar between patients and healthy donors. General observations from the study: All four CD4+ subsets of Type 1 diabetes patients contained TCRB CDR3s that were moderately but significantly shorter.

This TCR was recovered from a man aged 18 to 29 with type 1 diabetes. V gene TRBV10-3 combines with J gene TRBJ2-7; TRBD1 aligns across 8 bases. The sample consisted of naive CD4+ T cells from blood. The CDR3 loop reads CAISVSGQGNEQYF. The DNA for the CDR3 is TGTGCCATCAGTGTATCAGGACAGGGTAACGAGCAGTACTTC.